What follows are 5 T cell receptor beta chains derived from one specimen sequenced in a study of blood T cells in healthy people across ages. A second PCR, run for about 6 to 11 cycles, used a sample-barcoded 5' primer plus a J-beta primer mix. TCRdb reprocessed the 5' RACE reads via MiXCR and lists one record per CDR3 protein. The table records almost 1 million distinct CDR3 sequences, roughly 47% of them present only once. Specimen: blood. All receptors come from an older woman in good health.

The chain recombines TRBV11-2 with TRBJ2-7; perhaps D is TRBD1 or TRBD2 (5 bases each). The V and J ends lost 4 bases and 4 bases respectively, with 14 bases between them. Looked up from germline, CDR1 is SGHAT and CDR2 is FQNNGV. The CDR3 is 14 residues long. The CDR3 reads CASSSLARVYEQYF. Here the CDR3 DNA reads TGTGCCAGCAGCTCTCTAGCCAGGGTTTACGAGCAGTACTTC.

V gene TRBV7-2 combines with J gene TRBJ2-4; TRBD1 matches at 8 bases. V shed 5 bases and J 2 bases; nucleotides not matched to a gene: 17. This CDR3 has 19 residues. From germline, CDR1 is SGHTA and CDR2 FQGNSA. The CDR3 here is CASSPRQGSLLLPKNIQYF. The CDR3 bases are TGTGCCAGCAGCCCCCGACAGGGGTCCCTACTGTTGCCCAAAAACATTCAGTACTTC.

Concerning this clonotype: This sequence may be a read error, since a much larger clone differs from it by one base. The chain is built from TRBV7-8 and TRBJ2-4; D may be TRBD1 or TRBD2 (5 bases each). The J call may be in error: the DNA end matches TRBJ2-7 better. CDR3 length equals 13 residues. The germline V gene encodes CDR1 SGHVS and CDR2 FQNEAQ. This CDR3 is CASNQGRNYEQYF. The CDR3 DNA reads as TGTGCCAGCAACCAGGGACGGAACTACGAGCAGTACTTC.

The chain has TRBV4-1 and TRBJ1-2; D not certain. Between the trimmed V and J ends, which lost 3 bases and 6 bases, there was a span of 17 bases. Germline V CDR1 and CDR2: MGHRA, YSYEKL. The CDR3 consists of 15 residues. DNA of the CDR3: TGCGCCAGCAGCCAGGACGCGCGGGCCGTCAATGGCTACACCTTC. Amino acid sequence: CASSQDARAVNGYTF.

The chain uses TRBV9 and TRBJ2-3, with D unclear. CDR1 SGDLS and CDR2 YYNGEE come from the germline V gene. This CDR3 is built from 14 residues. The germline V and J ends were trimmed by 3 bases and 2 bases, with 10 bases remaining between them. CDR3 residues: CASSASGFTDTQYF. The CDR3 DNA follows: TGTGCCAGCAGCGCATCAGGTTTCACAGATACGCAGTATTTT.